Shown below are 24 T cell receptor beta chains from a single sample sequenced in a study of T cell changes during pregnancy in multiple sclerosis. Here immunoSEQ multiplex PCR was the method, and the copy in TCRdb shows in-frame clones only, minus some. In the table there are about 86,000 clones, under 95% of which are singletons. Sequenced here: peripheral blood, sampled in the first trimester of pregnancy. These receptors originate from a female donor in good health, enrolled as a control in a pregnancy study.

The chain recombines TRBV7-3 with TRBJ2-2, with 13 nucleotides matching TRBD2. After removal of 3 bases from V and 8 bases from J, the junction contained 6 bases not matched to a gene. CDR1 SGHTA and CDR2 FQGTGA come from the germline V gene. There are 16 residues in the CDR3. CDR3 loop: CASSFTGTSGAGELFF. CDR3 DNA sequence: TGTGCCAGCAGCTTCACCGGGACTAGCGGGGCGGGGGAGCTGTTTTTT.

CDR3 amino acids: CASSPSGGTGELFF. In nucleotides, the CDR3 is TGTGCCAGCAGTCCTAGCGGGGGGACCGGGGAGCTGTTTTTT. V is TRBV2 and J is TRBJ2-2; 11 nucleotides align to TRBD2. J was trimmed by 5 bases and V by 5 bases; bases with no gene match: 1. Germline-derived CDR1 and CDR2 are SNHLY and FYNNEI. The CDR3 extends over 14 amino acids.

This clone was observed a handful of times. The chain employs TRBV28 and TRBJ2-2, with D perhaps matching TRBD1 (6 bases). V was shortened by 8 bases and J by 4 bases, with 20 bases between the two germline ends. Germline V gene sequence: CDR1 MDHEN, CDR2 SYDVKM. This CDR3 contains 16 residues. In nucleotides, the CDR3 is TGTGCCAGCCGAATCCCGGGACACCTCTTCACCGGGGAGCTGTTTTTT. Protein product: CASRIPGHLFTGELFF.

V gene TRBV7-9 combines with J gene TRBJ1-6; 10 bases are shared with TRBD1. Germline V CDR1 and CDR2: SEHNR, FQNEAQ (reference sequence). After removal of 4 bases from V and 8 bases from J, the junction contained 5 bases not matched to a gene. CDR3 size: 15 residues. CDR3 sequence reads: CASSSGQGGYSPLHF. The DNA of the CDR3 is TGTGCCAGCAGCTCAGGACAGGGGGGTTATTCACCCCTCCACTTT.

This clone was seen once. J is TRBJ2-5 and V is TRBV5-8, with 9 positions matching TRBD1. The J segment lost 5 bases and the V segment lost 4 bases, leaving 3 bases of the junction unmatched. This CDR3 is built from 13 residues. The V gene's germline CDR1 is SGHTS and CDR2 YDEGEE. This chain's CDR3 is CASSPDRGETQYF. Written as DNA, the CDR3 is TGTGCCAGCAGCCCCGACAGGGGGGAGACCCAGTACTTC.

The chain's CDR3 is CASSLAPGSKRGGIVDTQYF. For the CDR3, the DNA is TGTGCCAGCAGCTTAGCGCCAGGGTCTAAGCGGGGGGGCATCGTAGATACGCAGTATTTT. The rearrangement joins TRBV7-2 to TRBJ2-3, with TRBD2 identical over 10 bases. The CDR3 loop spans 20 amino acids. The germline V gene encodes CDR1 SGHTA and CDR2 FQGNSA. V was clipped by 0 bases and J by 5 bases; unmatched bases: 17.

This chain uses TRBV4-3 with TRBJ1-1; the match to TRBD1 covers 8 bases. Germline trimming cut 1 base from V and 2 bases from J; bases unmatched to any gene: 3. The CDR3 has 15 residues. Per the germline V gene, CDR1 is LGHNA and CDR2 is YSLEER. Here the CDR3 DNA reads TGCGCCAGCAGCCAAGGGGACAGGCGAAACACTGAAGCTTTCTTT. This gives the protein CASSQGDRRNTEAFF.

V and J are TRBV7-3 and TRBJ2-7; TRBD2 aligns across 8 bases. This CDR3 contains 14 residues. Trimming at V came to 5 bases and at J to 5 bases, leaving 8 bases not matched to a gene. Germline V gene lookup returns CDR1 SGHTA and CDR2 FQGTGA. CDR3 sequence reads: CASSPRGGSNEQYF. CDR3 sequence (DNA): TGTGCCAGCAGCCCCCGGGGGGGCTCTAACGAGCAGTACTTC.

The chain has TRBV9 and TRBJ1-4; D ambiguous. The CDR3 is 15 residues long. In germline, CDR1 is SGDLS, CDR2 YYNGEE. The V gene lost 0 bases and the J gene lost 4 bases, with 10 bases spanning the gap. The CDR3 sequence is CASSVDGSFNEKLFF. CDR3 nucleotide sequence: TGTGCCAGCAGCGTAGACGGGAGTTTTAATGAAAAACTGTTTTTT.

The V and J genes are TRBV6-6 and TRBJ2-5; the match to TRBD2 covers 7 bases. The CDR3 contains 14 residues. Germline V gene data show CDR1 as MNHNY and CDR2 as SVGAGI (reference sequence). V was pared by 2 bases and J by 4 bases, with 4 bases of the junction left unmatched. The CDR3 region is CASSYPGEGETQYF. The CDR3 DNA sequence: TGTGCCAGCAGTTACCCGGGGGAGGGAGAGACCCAGTACTTC.

This clone was observed once. The chain is built from TRBV30 and TRBJ2-2; D may be TRBD2 (7 bases). Germline lookup yields CDR1 GTSNPN and CDR2 SVGIG (reference sequence). The CDR3 has 14 residues. V was pared by 3 bases and J by 3 bases, with 11 bases between. DNA of the CDR3: TGTGCCTGGAGGGGGGGGCCTCACACCGGGGAGCTGTTTTTT. It specifies CAWRGGPHTGELFF.

The gene calls are TRBV9 and TRBJ2-5; TRBD2 agrees at 7 bases. This CDR3 comprises 14 residues. The V segment lost 3 bases and the J segment 5 bases; nucleotides outside the gene matches: 7. Germline V gives CDR1 SGDLS, CDR2 YYNGEE. As DNA, the CDR3 is TGTGCCAGCAGCGAGGAAGCGGGGTGGGAGACCCAGTACTTC. As protein: CASSEEAGWETQYF. The variable domain in full, with the rest retrieved from reference TRBV9 and TRBJ2-5, is DSGVTQTPKHLITATGQRVTLRCSPRSGDLSVYWYQQSLDQGLQFLIQYYNGEERAKGNILERFSAQQFPDLHSELNLSSLELGDSALYFCASSEEAGWETQYFGPGTRLLVL.

J is TRBJ1-1 and V is TRBV4-2; 10 bases are a match to TRBD1. This CDR3 is 16 amino acids long. The germline CDR1 and CDR2 sequences are LGHNA and YNFKEQ. With 4 bases clipped from V and 9 bases from J, the junction kept 14 bases outside the gene matches. The CDR3, as DNA: TGTGCCAGCAGCCGTCCGAGTCGAGGGACAGGGGACCAAGCTTTCTTT. This codes for CASSRPSRGTGDQAFF.

V gene TRBV19 combines with J gene TRBJ1-3; 8 bases agree with TRBD1. Looked up from germline, CDR1 is LNHDA and CDR2 is SQIVND (reference sequence). V shed 5 bases, J shed 4 bases, and the junction held 10 bases outside the gene matches. The CDR3 totals 16 residues. The DNA of the CDR3 is TGTGCCAGTAGTCCAAAGGGACAGGCAACCGGAAACACCATATATTTT. As protein: CASSPKGQATGNTIYF.

The chain links TRBV4-2 to TRBJ1-2; D not resolved. The CDR3 extends over 15 amino acids. Trimming cost V 0 bases and J 7 bases, with 15 bases left between them. The germline V gene has CDR1 LGHNA and CDR2 YNFKEQ. The CDR3 DNA is TGTGCCAGCAGCCAAGATTCTAACGCTTCAGGTGGCTACACCTTC. It encodes CASSQDSNASGGYTF.

Worth noting for this clone: An end of the junction does not agree with germline; a read error may underlie this. V is TRBV10-3 and J is TRBJ2-1; D remains unclear. The germline V gene has CDR1 ENHRY and CDR2 SYGVKD. This CDR3 region has 11 residues. CDR3 region: CAISSSNEQFF. As DNA, the CDR3 is TGTGCCATCAGCTCCTCCAATGAGCAGTTCTTC.

The genes are TRBV9 and TRBJ1-2; tentatively, D is TRBD1 (6 bases). V lost 3 bases and J lost 4, with 10 bases in between. Germline loops: CDR1 SGDLS, CDR2 YYNGEE. The CDR3 has 13 residues. DNA of the CDR3: TGTGCCAGCAGCGCCGGGACACCCTATGGCTACACCTTC. Translating it yields CASSAGTPYGYTF.

CDR3 sequence reads: CASQGGNFGSPLHF. The DNA of the CDR3 is TGTGCCAGCCAGGGGGGAAATTTCGGTTCACCCCTCCACTTT. The chain has TRBV28 and TRBJ1-6; 7 bases align to TRBD1. The CDR3 is made up of 14 amino acids. The junction had 10 bases not matched to a gene; V was cut back by 8 bases and J by 9 bases. Germline CDR1 and CDR2: MDHEN and SYDVKM. The whole variable domain, remainder taken from reference TRBV28 and TRBJ1-6, is DVKVTQSSRYLVKRTGEKVFLECVQDMDHENMFWYRQDPGLGLRLIYFSYDVKMKEKGDIPEGYSVSREKKERFSLILESASTNQTSMYLCASQGGNFGSPLHFGNGTRLTVT.

The chain carries TRBV28 and TRBJ2-7, with 7 bases identical to TRBD1. Germline V gene sequence: CDR1 MDHEN, CDR2 SYDVKM. CDR3 length equals 12 residues. Germline trimming cut 4 bases from V and 4 bases from J; bases unmatched to any gene: 1. The CDR3 is CASSSTGYEQYF. As DNA, the CDR3 is TGTGCCAGCAGTTCGACAGGGTACGAGCAGTACTTC. The whole variable domain, remainder taken from reference TRBV28 and TRBJ2-7, is DVKVTQSSRYLVKRTGEKVFLECVQDMDHENMFWYRQDPGLGLRLIYFSYDVKMKEKGDIPEGYSVSREKKERFSLILESASTNQTSMYLCASSSTGYEQYFGPGTRLTVT.

This clone appeared once. The V and J genes are TRBV9 and TRBJ2-7; the match to TRBD1 covers 8 bases. The trim removed 0 bases at V and 5 bases at J, leaving 4 bases unmatched. Germline V CDR1 and CDR2: SGDLS, YYNGEE. CDR3 length: 14 residues. The CDR3 nucleotides read TGTGCCAGCAGCGTAGATCAGGGGGCAAACGAGCAGTACTTC. The encoded protein is CASSVDQGANEQYF.

Turning to this clone: The sample carries other DNA sequences with the same CDR3. The chain recombines TRBV9 with TRBJ1-1, with D perhaps TRBD1 (6 bases). The CDR3 contains 12 residues. Germline CDR1 SGDLS, CDR2 YYNGEE. Trimming removed 0 bases from V and 8 bases from J, with 8 bases in between. The CDR3 sequence: CASSVGGGEAFF. The CDR3 DNA sequence: TGTGCCAGCAGCGTAGGAGGGGGAGAAGCTTTCTTT.

The gene calls are TRBV10-3 and TRBJ2-1, with 16 bases that match TRBD2. The CDR3 spans 14 residues. The J segment lost 12 bases and the V segment lost 11 bases, leaving 10 bases of the junction unmatched. Germline assignment: CDR1 ENHRY and CDR2 SYGVKD. CDR3 residues: CASSQGLAGGRQFF. The CDR3 DNA reads TGTGCCTCCTCGCAGGGACTAGCGGGGGGGAGGCAGTTCTTC.

This clone was picked up one time. The V and J genes are TRBV4-3 and TRBJ2-7; TRBD2 might be the D (6 bases). The CDR3 is made up of 15 amino acids. Trimming shortened V by 0 bases and J by 5 bases, and 14 bases separated the two germline ends. Germline V lookup: CDR1 LGHNA, CDR2 YSLEER. CDR3 nucleotide sequence: TGCGCCAGCAGCCAAGACTGGGGGAGGATCGACGAGCAGTACTTC. Encoded protein: CASSQDWGRIDEQYF.

The chain joins TRBV6-6 to TRBJ2-7, with 7 positions matching TRBD1. Germline V CDR1 and CDR2: MNHNY, SVGAGI (reference sequence). V dropped 7 bases and J dropped 3; count of bases not matched to a gene: 12. The CDR3 runs 15 residues. The CDR3 region is CASTPPRTGNYEQYF. For the CDR3, the DNA is TGTGCCAGCACCCCCCCCAGGACAGGAAACTACGAGCAGTACTTC.